One and the same sample provided the 29 T cell receptor beta chains below, sequenced in a study of cytomegalovirus exposure and HLA in healthy donors. In the PCR, 60 Vbeta and 13 Jbeta primers were used. Data came from immunoSEQ multiplex PCR; TCRdb stores just in-frame clones and leaves some out. Of approximately 180,000 clones listed, approximately 84% are singletons. Specimen: PBMCs. All receptors come from a girl under 18 in good health and CMV-seropositive.

The chain uses TRBV4-2 and TRBJ2-1; a possible D gene is TRBD2 (7 bases). The ends were cut back, 1 base at V and 6 bases at J, with 16 bases in the middle. Germline values: CDR1 LGHNA, CDR2 YNFKEQ. The CDR3 covers 16 residues. CDR3 sequence reads: CASSQVEGGLSNEQFF. The CDR3 DNA sequence: TGTGCCAGCAGCCAAGTGGAGGGGGGGCTCTCCAATGAGCAGTTCTTC.

The chain couples TRBV29-1 to TRBJ1-5; D unclear. CDR1 and CDR2 from the germline V gene are SQVTM and ANQGSEA. V was cut by 6 bases and J by 0 bases, with 12 bases left in between. CDR3 length: 14 amino acids. The DNA of the CDR3 is TGCAGCGTCATATGGGCTTATAGCAATCAGCCCCAGCATTTT. It translates to CSVIWAYSNQPQHF.

This clone appeared a few times. This sequence joins TRBV18 and TRBJ2-5; maybe TRBD1 (6 bases). The V end was cut by 6 bases, the J end by 4 bases, with 15 bases between. The V gene's germline CDR1 is KGHSH and CDR2 LQKENI. This CDR3 has 14 amino acids. The CDR3 is CASSFQGRGETQYF. In nucleotides, the CDR3 is TGTGCCAGCTCGTTCCAGGGCAGGGGAGAGACCCAGTACTTC.

This chain uses TRBV4-2 with TRBJ1-2; tentative D call: TRBD1 (5 bases). Germline lookup yields CDR1 LGHNA and CDR2 YNFKEQ. V lost 0 bases to trimming and J lost 3 bases, with 11 bases between them. The CDR3 has 15 amino acids. The CDR3 DNA follows: TGTGCCAGCAGCCAAGATCCTCGACAGCACTATGGCTACACCTTC. Translated: CASSQDPRQHYGYTF.

The chain couples TRBV5-6 to TRBJ1-2; 7 nucleotides line up with TRBD1. The CDR3 has 14 amino acids. CDR1 and CDR2 from the germline V gene are SGHDT and YYEEEE. V was clipped by 2 bases and J by 8 bases; unmatched bases: 9. In DNA form, the CDR3 reads TGTGCCAGCAGCTTACCGACAGGGTATGCGGGCTACACCTTC. This translates into CASSLPTGYAGYTF. Full variable domain (missing parts from reference TRBV5-6 and TRBJ1-2): DAGVTQSPTHLIKTRGQQVTLRCSPKSGHDTVSWYQQALGQGPQFIFQYYEEEERQRGNFPDRFSGHQFPNYSSELNVNALLLGDSALYLCASSLPTGYAGYTFGSGTRLTVV.

This sequence joins TRBV4-1 and TRBJ1-6; TRBD1 matches 9 bases. The CDR3 is made up of 15 amino acids. Germline CDR1 reads MGHRA; CDR2 reads YSYEKL. The V segment lost 4 bases and the J segment 7 bases; nucleotides outside the gene matches: 5. CDR3 nucleotide sequence: TGCGCCAGCAGCCTCGGGACAGGGTCCAATTCACCCCTCCACTTT. Its translation is CASSLGTGSNSPLHF.

V gene TRBV7-9 combines with J gene TRBJ1-1, with D possibly TRBD1 on 5 matching bases. CDR3 length: 12 amino acids. V dropped 5 bases and J dropped 11 bases, with 15 bases sitting between them. Germline CDR1 and CDR2: SEHNR and FQNEAQ (reference sequence). For the CDR3, the DNA is TGTGCCAGCAGCCTTTCGGACGGGGGTGCTTTCTTT. It yields the protein CASSLSDGGAFF.

This clone was found once. The chain carries TRBV30 and TRBJ1-4; D might be TRBD1 (5 bases). The CDR3 spans 17 residues. Germline CDR1 is GTSNPN and CDR2 is SVGIG (reference sequence). V was trimmed by 8 bases and J by 4 bases, leaving 26 bases between them. CDR3 region: CASHRDSKGVNNEKLFF. In DNA form, the CDR3 reads TGTGCCAGCCACCGGGACTCCAAAGGGGTAAATAATGAAAAACTGTTTTTT.

The chain joins TRBV7-8 to TRBJ1-2, with a weak D call TRBD1 (6 bases). The germline CDR1 and CDR2 sequences are SGHVS and FQNEAQ. This CDR3 is 13 amino acids long. V lost 4 bases and J lost 5, with 11 bases in between. The CDR3 region is CASSSTGHYGYTF. The CDR3 DNA follows: TGTGCCAGCAGCTCGACAGGACATTATGGCTACACCTTC.

The chain employs TRBV5-1 and TRBJ1-2; TRBD1 matches 8 bases. Germline assignment: CDR1 SGHRS and CDR2 YFSETQ. The CDR3 has 14 amino acids. The J segment lost 8 bases and the V segment lost 3 bases, leaving 9 bases of the junction unmatched. This CDR3 is CASSSYPRTGGYTF. CDR3 in DNA: TGCGCCAGCAGCTCATACCCTAGGACAGGGGGCTACACCTTC.

The chain employs TRBV18 and TRBJ1-5; tentatively, D is TRBD1 (5 bases). The V and J ends lost 1 base and 0 bases respectively, with 7 bases between them. This CDR3 comprises 15 residues. Germline V gives CDR1 KGHSH, CDR2 LQKENI. The CDR3 DNA sequence: TGTGCCAGCTCACCACTCGACAGTAGCAATCAGCCCCAGCATTTT. Its protein is CASSPLDSSNQPQHF.

CDR3 DNA sequence: TGTGCCACCAGCAGAGGGACAGGGTCTGCCTACGAGCAGTACTTC. Translating it yields CATSRGTGSAYEQYF. The chain uses TRBV15 and TRBJ2-7, with 8 bases that match TRBD1. This CDR3 is 15 amino acids long. Trimming took 1 base from V and 2 from J; bases not matched to a gene: 4. The V gene's germline CDR1 is LNHNV and CDR2 YYDKDF (reference sequence).

This chain links TRBV19 with TRBJ1-2; D ambiguous. V was shortened by 4 bases and J by 2 bases, with 20 bases between the two germline ends. Germline V gives CDR1 LNHDA, CDR2 SQIVND (reference sequence). The CDR3 totals 17 residues. The CDR3 reads CASSTGVTPPANYGYTF. The CDR3 nucleotides read TGTGCCAGTAGTACCGGAGTTACCCCCCCCGCGAACTATGGCTACACCTTC.

The chain combines TRBV20-1 with TRBJ2-5; the D gene is possibly TRBD2 (5 bases). Trimming stripped 4 bases from V and 11 bases from J, with 14 bases between. The CDR3 runs 11 residues. CDR1 is DFQATT and CDR2 is SNEGSKA in the germline V gene (reference sequence). This CDR3 is CSATLNGEQYF. The CDR3 nucleotides read TGCAGTGCTACCCTGAACGGGGAGCAGTACTTC.

In regard to this clone: Other nucleotide sequences in the sample specify the same CDR3. The chain is built from TRBV7-2 and TRBJ1-2; D uncertain. The CDR3 runs to 13 residues. Between the trimmed V and J ends, which lost 5 bases and 0 bases, there was a span of 7 bases. The V gene's germline CDR1 is SGHTA and CDR2 FQGNSA. CDR3 in amino acids: CASSPQANYGYTF. The CDR3 nucleotides are TGTGCCAGCAGCCCTCAGGCTAACTATGGCTACACCTTC.

V usage is TRBV25-1 and J usage is TRBJ1-2; D possibly corresponds to TRBD1 (6 bases). The CDR3 has 13 amino acids. Trimming cost V 6 bases and J 2 bases, with 10 bases left between them. The germline V gene has CDR1 MGHDK and CDR2 SYGVNS. Here the CDR3 reads CASRGDRNYGYTF. The CDR3 DNA reads TGTGCCAGCAGAGGAGACAGGAACTATGGCTACACCTTC.

The CDR3 loop is CASSYRAGLRLYEQYF. The CDR3 DNA sequence: TGTGCCAGCAGTTACAGGGCGGGATTAAGATTGTACGAGCAGTACTTC. The V call is TRBV6-5, the J call TRBJ2-5; D perhaps matches TRBD2 (6 bases). Matching the DNA end better, TRBJ2-7 makes the J call doubtful. CDR1 is MNHEY, CDR2 SVGAGI, per germline. This CDR3 has 16 amino acids.

The genes are TRBV6-5 and TRBJ1-2, with 8 positions matching TRBD1. The V and J ends lost 5 bases and 6 bases, in that order; junction bases with no gene match: 8. There are 14 residues in the CDR3. Germline V lookup: CDR1 MNHEY, CDR2 SVGAGI. The CDR3 DNA follows: TGTGCCAGCAGTGAGTGGACAGGGAGCGATGGCTACACCTTC. This sequence encodes CASSEWTGSDGYTF.

V and J are TRBV19 and TRBJ1-1, with TRBD1 as a possible D gene (5 bases). Trimming stripped 4 bases from V and 10 bases from J, with 16 bases between. In germline, CDR1 is LNHDA, CDR2 SQIVND (reference sequence). The CDR3 is 13 amino acids. The CDR3 loop is CASSKGREASAFF. The CDR3 nucleotides are TGTGCCAGTAGTAAGGGCAGGGAGGCATCAGCTTTCTTT.

The genes are TRBV7-9 and TRBJ1-1, with D hard to call. From germline, CDR1 is SEHNR and CDR2 FQNEAQ (reference sequence). Trimming shortened V by 5 bases and J by 0 bases, and 10 bases separated the two germline ends. The CDR3 is 14 residues long. The CDR3 loop reads CASSLRDLNTEAFF. The CDR3 DNA is TGTGCCAGCAGCCTCCGGGATTTGAACACTGAAGCTTTCTTT. Looking up the rest from reference TRBV7-9 and TRBJ1-1 gives the full variable domain: DTGVSQNPRHKITKRGQNVTFRCDPISEHNRLYWYRQTLGQGPEFLTYFQNEAQLEKSRLLSDRFSAERPKGSFSTLEIQRTEQGDSAMYLCASSLRDLNTEAFFGQGTRLTVV.

The V gene is TRBV30, the J gene TRBJ1-3; D may be TRBD1 (6 bases). The CDR3 extends over 14 amino acids. The V gene's germline CDR1 is GTSNPN and CDR2 SVGIG (reference sequence). Trimming removed 2 bases from V and 1 base from J, with 9 bases in between. CDR3 sequence reads: CAWSRGMSGNTIYF. The DNA for the CDR3 is TGTGCCTGGAGTAGGGGGATGTCTGGAAACACCATATATTTT.

V and J are TRBV10-3 and TRBJ1-2, with 9 bases matching TRBD1. Losses at the gene ends were 7 bases for V and 7 bases for J; bases not matched to a gene: 10. This CDR3 has 14 residues. Germline V lookup: CDR1 ENHRY, CDR2 SYGVKD. CDR3 in DNA: TGTGCCATCACCGAAGTAACAGGGGGCGCTGGCTACACCTTC. This encodes CAITEVTGGAGYTF.

The rearrangement joins TRBV7-8 to TRBJ1-1; D is unclear. The CDR3 extends over 12 amino acids. Germline CDR1 is SGHVS and CDR2 is FQNEAQ. V shed 3 bases and J shed 5 bases, with 7 bases lying between them. CDR3 amino acids: CASSLRQTEAFF. CDR3 coding DNA: TGTGCCAGCAGCTTGAGGCAGACTGAAGCTTTCTTT.

The rearrangement joins TRBV7-2 to TRBJ1-5, with 8 positions matching TRBD1. V shed 3 bases and J 6 bases; nucleotides not matched to a gene: 16. Germline V gene data show CDR1 as SGHTA and CDR2 as FQGNSA. The CDR3 length is 18 residues. CDR3 amino acids: CASSFERRRGQDLQPQHF. The CDR3 nucleotides are TGTGCCAGCAGCTTCGAGAGGAGGAGGGGACAGGACCTTCAGCCCCAGCATTTT.

Only one count was recorded for this clone. The J gene is TRBJ2-2, the V gene TRBV19, with TRBD1 as a possible D gene (6 bases). There are 14 residues in the CDR3. The germline gives CDR1 LNHDA, CDR2 SQIVND (reference sequence). The ends were cut back, 8 bases at V and 0 bases at J, with 10 bases in the middle. The CDR3 is CASEGTPNTGELFF. The CDR3 bases are TGTGCCAGTGAGGGGACACCGAACACCGGGGAGCTGTTTTTT.

CDR3: CAWRTLSYGYTF. The CDR3 DNA reads TGTGCCTGGAGGACACTGTCCTATGGCTACACCTTC. The rearrangement uses TRBV30 and TRBJ1-2; D unresolved. Germline V gives CDR1 GTSNPN, CDR2 SVGIG (reference sequence). This CDR3 region has 12 residues. Trimming took 3 bases from V and 4 from J, leaving 9 bases between them.

V usage is TRBV19 and J usage is TRBJ1-2; the D is unclear. The CDR3 has 14 amino acids. Per the germline V gene, CDR1 is LNHDA and CDR2 is SQIVND (reference sequence). Trimming stripped 0 bases from V and 4 bases from J, with 9 bases between. CDR3 sequence (DNA): TGTGCCAGTAGTATAGACTGGGCCCGCTATGGCTACACCTTC. Translation gives CASSIDWARYGYTF.

This clone has a handful of counts. The genes are TRBV5-1 and TRBJ1-2, with TRBD1 as a possible D gene (6 bases). V was shortened by 0 bases and J by 2 bases, with 11 bases between the two germline ends. Germline V gives CDR1 SGHRS, CDR2 YFSETQ. The CDR3 has 15 residues. The CDR3 DNA reads TGCGCCAGCAGCTTGGCCAGGGGCACCAACTATGGCTACACCTTC. This gives the protein CASSLARGTNYGYTF. The whole variable domain, filled in from reference TRBV5-1 and TRBJ1-2, reads KAGVTQTPRYLIKTRGQQVTLSCSPISGHRSVSWYQQTPGQGLQFLFEYFSETQRNKGNFPGRFSGRQFSNSRSEMNVSTLELGDSALYLCASSLARGTNYGYTFGSGTRLTVV.

The V call is TRBV29-1, the J call TRBJ1-2; D call uncertain. The germline CDR1 and CDR2 sequences are SQVTM and ANQGSEA. This CDR3 is 13 amino acids long. With 7 bases removed from V and 8 bases from J, the gap between germline ends came to 20 bases. As DNA, the CDR3 is TGCAGCGCCCAAGAGGGCCCTGGCTGGGGCTACACCTTC. Protein sequence: CSAQEGPGWGYTF.